This TCR beta chain was identified during a study of neurological immune-mediated disorders. Study information: Of the approximately 35 patients who had multiple sclerosis, around 31 had the relapsing-remitting form and 3 had the secondary progressive form.

As for the cDNA, it was generated by 5'RACE with 10-nucleotide random UMIs. MiXCR, applied by TCRdb to the 5' RACE reads, yields one record per CDR3 protein. The sample lists tens of thousands of distinct CDR3 sequences; roughly 5.5% were seen once. Unsorted libraries were generated from 2 million PBMCs held at -80 degrees C. This clonotype was counted many times. This TCR derives from a man between 18 and 35 years old with multiple sclerosis. Sequenced: PBMCs.

CDR3 in amino acids: CASRRPGTGGYEQYF. The CDR3 DNA reads TGTGCCAGCCGTAGACCCGGGACAGGGGGCTACGAGCAGTACTTC. This rearrangement joins TRBV11-2 to TRBJ2-7, with TRBD1 identical over 11 bases. J was trimmed by 3 bases and V by 8 bases; bases with no gene match: 9. The CDR3 consists of 15 residues. Germline loops: CDR1 SGHAT, CDR2 FQNNGV.